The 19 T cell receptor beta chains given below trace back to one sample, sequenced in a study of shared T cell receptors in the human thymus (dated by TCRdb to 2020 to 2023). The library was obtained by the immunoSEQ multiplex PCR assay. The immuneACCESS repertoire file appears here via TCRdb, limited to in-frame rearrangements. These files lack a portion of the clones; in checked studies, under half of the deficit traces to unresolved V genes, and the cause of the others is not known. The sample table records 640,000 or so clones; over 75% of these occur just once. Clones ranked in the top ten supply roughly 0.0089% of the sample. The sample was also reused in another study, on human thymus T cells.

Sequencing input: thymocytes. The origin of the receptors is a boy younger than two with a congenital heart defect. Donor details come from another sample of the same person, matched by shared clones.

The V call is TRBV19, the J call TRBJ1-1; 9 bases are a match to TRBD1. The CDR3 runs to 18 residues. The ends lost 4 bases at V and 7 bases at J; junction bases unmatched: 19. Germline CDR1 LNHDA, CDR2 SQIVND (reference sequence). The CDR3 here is CASSTTGTGIPSFYEAFF. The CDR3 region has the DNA TGTGCCAGTAGTACGACCGGGACAGGGATACCTTCTTTCTATGAAGCTTTCTTT.

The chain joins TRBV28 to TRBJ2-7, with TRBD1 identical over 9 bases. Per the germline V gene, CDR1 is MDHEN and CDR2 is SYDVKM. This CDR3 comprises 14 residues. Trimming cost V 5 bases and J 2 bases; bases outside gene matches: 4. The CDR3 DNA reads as TGTGCCAGCAGTCAATGGACAGGGGCCTACGAGCAGTACTTC. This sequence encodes CASSQWTGAYEQYF.

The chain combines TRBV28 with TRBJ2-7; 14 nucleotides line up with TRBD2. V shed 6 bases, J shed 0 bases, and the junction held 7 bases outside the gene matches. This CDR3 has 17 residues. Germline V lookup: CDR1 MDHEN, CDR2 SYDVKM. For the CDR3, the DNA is TGTGCCAGCAGGGGGACTAGCGGGGGAGACAGCTCCTACGAGCAGTACTTC. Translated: CASRGTSGGDSSYEQYF.

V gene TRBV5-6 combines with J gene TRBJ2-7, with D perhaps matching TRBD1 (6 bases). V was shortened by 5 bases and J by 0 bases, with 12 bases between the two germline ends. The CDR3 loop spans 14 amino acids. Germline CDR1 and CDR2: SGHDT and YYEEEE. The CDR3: CASRVDRFSYEQYF. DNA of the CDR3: TGTGCCAGCAGAGTTGACAGGTTCTCCTACGAGCAGTACTTC.

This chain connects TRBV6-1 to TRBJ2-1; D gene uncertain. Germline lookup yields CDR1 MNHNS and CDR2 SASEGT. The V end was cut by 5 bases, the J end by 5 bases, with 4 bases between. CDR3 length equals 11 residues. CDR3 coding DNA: TGTGCCAGCAGTCGAGACAATGAGCAGTTCTTC. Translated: CASSRDNEQFF.

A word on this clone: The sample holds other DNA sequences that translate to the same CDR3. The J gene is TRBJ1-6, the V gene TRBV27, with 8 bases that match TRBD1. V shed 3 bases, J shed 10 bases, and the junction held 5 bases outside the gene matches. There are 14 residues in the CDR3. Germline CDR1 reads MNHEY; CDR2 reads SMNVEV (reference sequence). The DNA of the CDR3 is TGTGCCAGCAGTTTCGACAGGGGAGGATCACCCCTCCACTTT. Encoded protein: CASSFDRGGSPLHF.

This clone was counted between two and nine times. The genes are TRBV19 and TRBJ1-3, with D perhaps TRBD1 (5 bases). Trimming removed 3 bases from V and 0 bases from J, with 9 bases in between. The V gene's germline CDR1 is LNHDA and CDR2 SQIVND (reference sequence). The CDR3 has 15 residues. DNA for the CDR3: TGTGCCAGTAGTATCCCAGGGTCCTCTGGAAACACCATATATTTT. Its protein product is CASSIPGSSGNTIYF. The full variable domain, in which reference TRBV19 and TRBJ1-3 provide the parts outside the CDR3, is DGGITQSPKYLFRKEGQNVTLSCEQNLNHDAMYWYRQDPGQGLRLIYYSQIVNDFQKGDIAEGYSVSREKKESFPLTVTSAQKNPTAFYLCASSIPGSSGNTIYFGEGSWLTVV.

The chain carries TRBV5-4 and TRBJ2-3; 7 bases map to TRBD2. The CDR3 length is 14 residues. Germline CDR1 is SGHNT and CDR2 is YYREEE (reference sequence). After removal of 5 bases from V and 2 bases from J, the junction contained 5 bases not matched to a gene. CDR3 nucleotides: TGTGCCAGCAGTCGTGCGGGGGACACAGATACGCAGTATTTT. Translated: CASSRAGDTDTQYF.

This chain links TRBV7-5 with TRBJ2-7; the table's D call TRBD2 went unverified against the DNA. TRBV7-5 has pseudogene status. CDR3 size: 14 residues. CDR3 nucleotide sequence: TGTGCCAGAAGCTTAACCCCCCCCGGGGACGAGCAGTACTTC. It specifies CARSLTPPGDEQYF.

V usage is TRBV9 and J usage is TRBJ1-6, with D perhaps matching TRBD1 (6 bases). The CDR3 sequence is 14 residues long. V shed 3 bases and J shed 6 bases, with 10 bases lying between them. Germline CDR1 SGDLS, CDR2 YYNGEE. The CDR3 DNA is TGTGCCAGCAGCGAACAGGGTGTTAATTCACCCCTCCACTTT. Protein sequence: CASSEQGVNSPLHF.

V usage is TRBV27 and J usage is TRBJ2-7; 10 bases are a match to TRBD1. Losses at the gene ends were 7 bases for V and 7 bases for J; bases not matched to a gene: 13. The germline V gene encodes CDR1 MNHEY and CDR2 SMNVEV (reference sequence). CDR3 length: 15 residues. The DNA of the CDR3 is TGTGCCAGCAAAGCATCCGGGACAGGGGCGGATGAGCAGTACTTC. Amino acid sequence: CASKASGTGADEQYF.

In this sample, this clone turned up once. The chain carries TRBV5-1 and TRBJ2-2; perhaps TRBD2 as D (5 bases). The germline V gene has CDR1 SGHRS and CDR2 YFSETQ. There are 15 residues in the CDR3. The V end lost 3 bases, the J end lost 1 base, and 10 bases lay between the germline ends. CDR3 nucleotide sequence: TGCGCCAGCAGCTCCTCGGGAAAGAACACCGGGGAGCTGTTTTTT. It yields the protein CASSSSGKNTGELFF.

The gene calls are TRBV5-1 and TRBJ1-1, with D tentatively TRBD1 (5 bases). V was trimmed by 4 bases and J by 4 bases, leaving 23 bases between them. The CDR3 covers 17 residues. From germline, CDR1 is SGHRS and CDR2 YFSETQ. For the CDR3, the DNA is TGCGCCAGCAGCCCCACGAACGGGGGTCCACTAAGCACTGAAGCTTTCTTT. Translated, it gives CASSPTNGGPLSTEAFF.

The CDR3: CSAPLDTEAFF. The CDR3 DNA reads as TGCAGTGCTCCCTTAGACACTGAAGCTTTCTTT. The chain carries TRBV20-1 and TRBJ1-1; D uncertain. V was shortened by 5 bases and J by 3 bases, with 7 bases between the two germline ends. The CDR3 length is 11 residues. The germline CDR1 and CDR2 sequences are DFQATT and SNEGSKA (reference sequence).

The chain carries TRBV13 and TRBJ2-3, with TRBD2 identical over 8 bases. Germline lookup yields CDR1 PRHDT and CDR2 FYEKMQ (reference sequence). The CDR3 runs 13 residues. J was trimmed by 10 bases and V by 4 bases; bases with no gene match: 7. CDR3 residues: CASSSSARGAQYF. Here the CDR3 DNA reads TGTGCCAGCAGCTCTTCAGCGCGGGGGGCGCAGTATTTT.

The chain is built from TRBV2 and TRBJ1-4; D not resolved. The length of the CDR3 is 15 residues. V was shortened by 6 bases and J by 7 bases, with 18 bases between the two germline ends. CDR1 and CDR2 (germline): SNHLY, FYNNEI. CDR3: CASSPPMSQSEKLFF. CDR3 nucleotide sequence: TGTGCCAGCAGCCCTCCCATGAGCCAATCTGAAAAACTGTTTTTT.

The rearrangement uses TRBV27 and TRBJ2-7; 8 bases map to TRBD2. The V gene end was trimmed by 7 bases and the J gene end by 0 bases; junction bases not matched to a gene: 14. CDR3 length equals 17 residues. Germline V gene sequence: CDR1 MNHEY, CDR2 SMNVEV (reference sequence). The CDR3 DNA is TGTGCCAGCACGGGAGGGACTTCTCTTCTAAGCTCCTACGAGCAGTACTTC. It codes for CASTGGTSLLSSYEQYF.

The CDR3 sequence: CASRLETGGLYEQYF. The CDR3 DNA follows: TGTGCCAGCAGACTAGAGACAGGGGGCCTTTACGAGCAGTACTTC. This chain uses TRBV7-8 with TRBJ2-7; 10 nucleotides line up with TRBD1. This CDR3 spans 15 amino acids. V lost 6 bases and J lost 4; bases outside the gene matches: 9. Germline V gene sequence: CDR1 SGHVS, CDR2 FQNEAQ. The full variable domain, completed using reference TRBV7-8 and TRBJ2-7, is GAGVSQSPRYKVAKRGQDVALRCDPISGHVSLFWYQQALGQGPEFLTYFQNEAQLDKSGLPSDRFFAERPEGSVSTLKIQRTQQEDSAVYLCASRLETGGLYEQYFGPGTRLTVT.

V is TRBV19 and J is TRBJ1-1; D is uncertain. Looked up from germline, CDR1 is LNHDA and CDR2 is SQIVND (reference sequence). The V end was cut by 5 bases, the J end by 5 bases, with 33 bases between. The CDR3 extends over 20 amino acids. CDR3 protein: CASSLAPEREGRDARTEAFF. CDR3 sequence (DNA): TGTGCCAGTAGTCTTGCCCCGGAAAGGGAGGGTCGCGACGCGCGGACTGAAGCTTTCTTT. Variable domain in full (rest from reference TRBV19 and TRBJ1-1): DGGITQSPKYLFRKEGQNVTLSCEQNLNHDAMYWYRQDPGQGLRLIYYSQIVNDFQKGDIAEGYSVSREKKESFPLTVTSAQKNPTAFYLCASSLAPEREGRDARTEAFFGQGTRLTVV.